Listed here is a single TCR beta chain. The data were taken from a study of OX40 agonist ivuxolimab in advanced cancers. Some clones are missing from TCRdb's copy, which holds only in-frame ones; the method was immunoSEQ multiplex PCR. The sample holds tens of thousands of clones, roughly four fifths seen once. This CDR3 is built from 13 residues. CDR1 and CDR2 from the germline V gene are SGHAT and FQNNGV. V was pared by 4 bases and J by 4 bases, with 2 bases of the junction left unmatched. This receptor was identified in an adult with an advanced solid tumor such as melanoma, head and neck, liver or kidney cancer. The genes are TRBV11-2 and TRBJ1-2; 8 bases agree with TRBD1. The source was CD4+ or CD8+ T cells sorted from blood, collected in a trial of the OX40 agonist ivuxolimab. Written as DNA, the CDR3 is TGTGCCAGCAGCTCAGGACAGGGCTATGGCTACACCTTC. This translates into CASSSGQGYGYTF.